Following are 32 T cell receptor beta chains from one sample sequenced in a study of blood T cell repertoires in COVID-19. Sequencing used immunoSEQ multiplex PCR; TCRdb keeps in-frame clones, though not all of them. The sample has around 270,000 clones, roughly 88% seen once. The sequencing sample was made of PBMCs or T cells enriched from blood (not recorded which). These receptors originate from a woman in her thirties or forties who had been exposed to COVID-19.

This chain's CDR3 is CASRTSREETQYF. The CDR3 DNA is TGTGCCAGCAGGACGTCCCGGGAAGAGACCCAGTACTTC. The rearrangement links TRBV28 to TRBJ2-5; D is unclear. V lost 6 bases and J lost 3, with 11 bases in between. The germline V gene encodes CDR1 MDHEN and CDR2 SYDVKM. The CDR3 contains 13 residues.

The gene calls are TRBV7-2 and TRBJ1-5, with D unclear. The V end lost 5 bases, the J end lost 7 bases, and 12 bases lay between the germline ends. CDR1 is SGHTA and CDR2 is FQGNSA in the germline V gene. This CDR3 has 13 residues. This CDR3 is CASSARREQPQHF. The CDR3 bases are TGTGCCAGCAGCGCCCGGAGGGAACAGCCCCAGCATTTT. Full variable domain (outside the CDR3, taken from reference TRBV7-2 and TRBJ1-5): GAGVSQSPSNKVTEKGKDVELRCDPISGHTALYWYRQSLGQGLEFLIYFQGNSAPDKSGLPSDRFSAERTGGSVSTLTIQRTQQEDSAVYLCASSARREQPQHFGDGTRLSIL.

The gene calls are TRBV24-1 and TRBJ2-3; D is possibly TRBD2 (5 bases). Germline loops: CDR1 KGHDR, CDR2 SFDVKD. The CDR3 has 15 residues. Trimming removed 1 base at V and 0 bases at J, with 7 bases between. The CDR3 coding sequence is TGTGCCACCAGTGATTTAGGCGGGAGCACAGATACGCAGTATTTT. It yields the protein CATSDLGGSTDTQYF.

The chain couples TRBV7-2 to TRBJ2-1, with 8 bases matching TRBD2. CDR3 length: 17 residues. Per germline, CDR1 SGHTA and CDR2 FQGNSA. Trimming removed 5 bases from V and 0 bases from J; junction bases left unmatched: 9. In DNA form, the CDR3 reads TGTGCCAGCAGCAGCCGGGAGGGGGGGAGCTCCTACAATGAGCAGTTCTTC. As protein: CASSSREGGSSYNEQFF.

J is TRBJ1-2 and V is TRBV2; no reliable D call. From germline, CDR1 is SNHLY and CDR2 FYNNEI. The CDR3 runs to 11 residues. V lost 7 bases and J lost 6, with 9 bases in between. CDR3 protein: CASIAPDGYTF. CDR3 nucleotides: TGTGCCAGCATTGCACCGGATGGCTACACCTTC.

The gene calls are TRBV2 and TRBJ1-1; D might be TRBD1 (6 bases). CDR3 size: 12 residues. CDR1 and CDR2 (germline): SNHLY, FYNNEI. Trimming shortened V by 8 bases and J by 3 bases, and 10 bases separated the two germline ends. CDR3 amino acids: CASLGAYTEAFF. Here the CDR3 DNA reads TGTGCCAGCCTGGGGGCATACACTGAAGCTTTCTTT. The full variable domain, rest sourced from reference TRBV2 and TRBJ1-1, is EPEVTQTPSHQVTQMGQEVILRCVPISNHLYFYWYRQILGQKVEFLVSFYNNEISEKSEIFDDQFSVERPDGSNFTLKIRSTKLEDSAMYFCASLGAYTEAFFGQGTRLTVV.

This chain joins TRBV19 and TRBJ1-5; TRBD1 might be the D (6 bases). Germline V lookup: CDR1 LNHDA, CDR2 SQIVND (reference sequence). V lost 5 bases and J 0 bases, leaving 20 bases between the germline ends. CDR3 length: 18 residues. The CDR3 spells CASSWVGGPGYSNQPQHF. The CDR3 DNA reads TGTGCCAGTAGTTGGGTTGGGGGCCCAGGGTATAGCAATCAGCCCCAGCATTTT.

This chain links TRBV19 with TRBJ1-5; D is perhaps TRBD1 (5 bases). Per germline, CDR1 LNHDA and CDR2 SQIVND (reference sequence). This CDR3 comprises 16 residues. Trimming took 0 bases from V and 0 from J, leaving 9 bases between them. The CDR3, as DNA: TGTGCCAGTAGTATAGAAACAGGATATAGCAATCAGCCCCAGCATTTT. It translates to CASSIETGYSNQPQHF. The entire variable domain, with the rest obtained from reference TRBV19 and TRBJ1-5, is as follows: DGGITQSPKYLFRKEGQNVTLSCEQNLNHDAMYWYRQDPGQGLRLIYYSQIVNDFQKGDIAEGYSVSREKKESFPLTVTSAQKNPTAFYLCASSIETGYSNQPQHFGDGTRLSIL.

The rearrangement joins TRBV5-1 to TRBJ2-1, with D possibly being TRBD1 (6 bases). Germline CDR1 is SGHRS and CDR2 is YFSETQ. The V and J ends lost 3 bases and 8 bases respectively, with 18 bases between them. This CDR3 contains 15 residues. This CDR3 reads CASSYWWGLGYEQFF. As DNA, the CDR3 is TGCGCCAGCAGCTATTGGTGGGGGCTGGGATATGAGCAGTTCTTC.

The V and J genes are TRBV6-5 and TRBJ2-2; maybe TRBD2 (5 bases). The CDR3 runs to 14 residues. Germline loops: CDR1 MNHEY, CDR2 SVGAGI. Trimming left V 8 bases short and J 4 bases short, with 14 bases between. The CDR3 coding sequence is TGTGCCAGCTCCACTCGGGCGGGCACCGGGGAGCTGTTTTTT. Translation: CASSTRAGTGELFF.

This chain links TRBV28 with TRBJ1-1; possible D gene TRBD1, 5 bases. CDR3 length equals 13 residues. Trimming pared 3 bases from V and 7 bases from J, leaving 12 bases between. CDR1 MDHEN and CDR2 SYDVKM come from the germline V gene. The CDR3 sequence: CASSLGGYGEAFF. The CDR3, as DNA: TGTGCCAGCAGTTTGGGGGGGTATGGTGAAGCTTTCTTT. Variable domain in full (rest from reference TRBV28 and TRBJ1-1): DVKVTQSSRYLVKRTGEKVFLECVQDMDHENMFWYRQDPGLGLRLIYFSYDVKMKEKGDIPEGYSVSREKKERFSLILESASTNQTSMYLCASSLGGYGEAFFGQGTRLTVV.

V gene TRBV4-3 combines with J gene TRBJ2-7; TRBD2 matches at 8 bases. From germline, CDR1 is LGHNA and CDR2 YSLEER. CDR3 length: 14 residues. V was pared by 4 bases and J by 5 bases, with 7 bases of the junction left unmatched. CDR3 amino acids: CASSLGGGLDEQYF. CDR3 nucleotide sequence: TGCGCCAGCAGCCTCGGGGGGGGACTCGACGAGCAGTACTTC.

This clone showed up just once. This chain connects TRBV21-1 to TRBJ2-1; TRBD1, as called in the table, went unchecked against the DNA. TRBV21-1 is classified as a pseudogene. The CDR3 totals 14 residues. CDR3 region: CASSKEGQGCEQFF. The CDR3 nucleotides are TGTGCCAGCAGCAAAGAGGGACAGGGATGTGAGCAGTTCTTC.

J is TRBJ1-2 and V is TRBV6-5; possible D gene TRBD1, 5 bases. CDR1 and CDR2 (germline): MNHEY, SVGAGI. This CDR3 region has 14 residues. The V gene lost 0 bases and the J gene lost 7 bases, with 12 bases spanning the gap. This CDR3 is CASSYSTGGGGYTF. The DNA for the CDR3 is TGTGCCAGCAGTTACTCGACGGGGGGAGGTGGCTACACCTTC.

The V gene is TRBV18, the J gene TRBJ2-1; 10 positions match TRBD1. Trimming cost V 3 bases and J 3 bases; bases outside gene matches: 8. Germline loops: CDR1 KGHSH, CDR2 LQKENI. The CDR3 spans 17 residues. CDR3 DNA: TGTGCCAGCTCACCCCAATCCGGGACAGGGGTCTACAATGAGCAGTTCTTC. It specifies CASSPQSGTGVYNEQFF.

This chain joins TRBV21-1 and TRBJ2-3; the table's D call, TRBD1, has no DNA check behind it. TRBV21-1 is a known pseudogene. There are 17 residues in the CDR3. The CDR3 DNA is TGTGCCAGCAGCAAAGCGCTTGACAGGGCTAGTGTGAATACGCAGTATTTT. This gives the protein CASSKALDRASVNTQYF.

The genes are TRBV7-9 and TRBJ2-1; D remains ambiguous. Germline V gene lookup returns CDR1 SEHNR and CDR2 FQNEAQ (reference sequence). The CDR3 has 15 amino acids. V shed 1 base and J shed 11 bases, with 18 bases lying between them. The CDR3: CASSLGGSTSLKQFF. The CDR3 region has the DNA TGTGCCAGCAGCTTAGGAGGCTCTACAAGTCTTAAGCAGTTCTTC.

This chain joins TRBV5-1 and TRBJ1-1; 12 bases map to TRBD1. The CDR3 has 15 residues. V shed 0 bases, J shed 11 bases, and the junction held 8 bases outside the gene matches. Germline assignment: CDR1 SGHRS and CDR2 YFSETQ. The DNA of the CDR3 is TGCGCCAGCAGCTTGGGGGACAGGGGGCAATACGGGGCTTTCTTT. Residues: CASSLGDRGQYGAFF.

The chain recombines TRBV28 with TRBJ1-2, with a weak D call TRBD1 (5 bases). V lost 1 base to trimming and J lost 8 bases, with 14 bases between them. From germline, CDR1 is MDHEN and CDR2 SYDVKM. There are 14 residues in the CDR3. Here the CDR3 reads CASSLLEGLGGYTF. The CDR3 DNA reads TGTGCCAGCAGTTTATTAGAGGGACTAGGAGGCTACACCTTC.

The genes are TRBV7-2 and TRBJ1-1, with D uncertain. The CDR3 has 14 residues. Germline CDR1 SGHTA, CDR2 FQGNSA. V was clipped by 4 bases and J by 4 bases, with 13 bases between them. The CDR3 DNA is TGTGCCAGCAGCTACCGGTACGAGGGCACTGAAGCTTTCTTT. Translation: CASSYRYEGTEAFF.

This sequence joins TRBV29-1 and TRBJ1-1; TRBD1 is a possible D gene (6 bases). The CDR3 has 13 amino acids. Trimming left V 3 bases short and J 0 bases short, with 8 bases between. Germline V gene lookup returns CDR1 SQVTM and CDR2 ANQGSEA. DNA of the CDR3: TGCAGCGTTGAGGCAGGGGTGAACACTGAAGCTTTCTTT. It codes for CSVEAGVNTEAFF. Variable domain in full (rest from reference TRBV29-1 and TRBJ1-1): SAVISQKPSRDICQRGTSLTIQCQVDSQVTMMFWYRQQPGQSLTLIATANQGSEATYESGFVIDKFPISRPNLTFSTLTVSNMSPEDSSIYLCSVEAGVNTEAFFGQGTRLTVV.

This chain connects TRBV13 to TRBJ1-6; TRBD1 aligns across 8 bases. Trimming removed 5 bases from V and 14 bases from J; junction bases left unmatched: 17. This CDR3 has 16 amino acids. CDR1 and CDR2 from the germline V gene are PRHDT and FYEKMQ (reference sequence). CDR3 residues: CASSQGQEGFLSTLHF. The DNA for the CDR3 is TGTGCCAGCAGCCAGGGACAGGAGGGGTTCCTATCGACCCTCCACTTT.

The chain employs TRBV28 and TRBJ2-7; 7 nucleotides line up with TRBD1. The germline CDR1 and CDR2 sequences are MDHEN and SYDVKM. V lost 7 bases and J lost 9; bases outside the gene matches: 6. CDR3 size: 11 residues. CDR3 sequence: CASNDRVAQYF. CDR3 nucleotide sequence: TGTGCCAGCAATGACAGGGTTGCGCAGTACTTC.

The chain carries TRBV11-2 and TRBJ1-1; D remains ambiguous. Germline assignment: CDR1 SGHAT and CDR2 FQNNGV. Trimming pared 0 bases from V and 2 bases from J, leaving 10 bases between. This CDR3 spans 15 amino acids. The CDR3 coding sequence is TGTGCCAGCAGCTTAGATGGGAGAGGAAACACTGAAGCTTTCTTT. Translated, it gives CASSLDGRGNTEAFF.

The rearrangement uses TRBV18 and TRBJ2-3; TRBD2 matches at 8 bases. CDR3 length: 17 amino acids. Trimming at V came to 3 bases and at J to 2 bases, leaving 10 bases not matched to a gene. Germline CDR1 is KGHSH and CDR2 is LQKENI. CDR3 DNA: TGTGCCAGCTCACCCGCCCTCCGGGGGGGGACCACAGATACGCAGTATTTT. It codes for CASSPALRGGTTDTQYF.

The chain joins TRBV6-2 or TRBV6-3 to TRBJ2-7, with 7 bases identical to TRBD1. V shed 0 bases, J shed 2 bases, and the junction held 7 bases outside the gene matches. The germline V gene has CDR1 MNHEY and CDR2 SVGEGT. There are 16 residues in the CDR3. This chain's CDR3 is CASSYSSQGDPYEQYF. Written as DNA, the CDR3 is TGTGCCAGCAGTTACTCGTCGCAGGGGGACCCCTACGAGCAGTACTTC.

The genes are TRBV19 and TRBJ1-2, with TRBD1 as a possible D gene (6 bases). Trimming removed 3 bases at V and 4 bases at J, with 15 bases between. The CDR3 is 15 amino acids. Per germline, CDR1 LNHDA and CDR2 SQIVND (reference sequence). CDR3 sequence: CASSMVGRGAYGYTF. The DNA for the CDR3 is TGTGCCAGTAGTATGGTGGGCCGGGGGGCCTATGGCTACACCTTC.

The V gene is TRBV27, the J gene TRBJ2-2; no clear D. Germline-derived CDR1 and CDR2 are MNHEY and SMNVEV (reference sequence). The CDR3 has 15 residues. Between the trimmed V and J ends, which lost 6 bases and 0 bases, there was a span of 11 bases. DNA for the CDR3: TGTGCCAGCAGAACAGACATCGCGAACACCGGGGAGCTGTTTTTT. Translation gives CASRTDIANTGELFF.

The chain is built from TRBV3-1 (or the pseudogene TRBV3-2) and TRBJ2-1; 9 bases agree with TRBD2. The CDR3 is 17 amino acids. CDR1 and CDR2 from the germline V gene are LGHDT and YNNKEL (reference sequence). Trimming cost V 0 bases and J 8 bases; bases outside gene matches: 11. The CDR3 DNA is TGTGCCAGCAGCCAAGATGTTGGCGGGGGGGCCGTTCATGAGCAGTTCTTC. Residues: CASSQDVGGGAVHEQFF.

This clone appeared a single time. The chain joins TRBV6-2 or TRBV6-3 to TRBJ2-3; 7 bases are shared with TRBD2. Germline V gene lookup returns CDR1 MNHEY and CDR2 SVGEGT. The CDR3 is 14 residues long. V lost 4 bases, J lost 2 bases, and 3 bases stayed unmatched. The CDR3: CASSLAGHTDTQYF. The CDR3 DNA is TGTGCCAGCAGTTTAGCGGGCCACACAGATACGCAGTATTTT.

This clone was detected once. V gene TRBV15 combines with J gene TRBJ1-3; the D gene is possibly TRBD1 (5 bases). CDR1 LNHNV and CDR2 YYDKDF come from the germline V gene (reference sequence). Between the trimmed V and J ends, which lost 0 bases and 7 bases, there was a span of 19 bases. This CDR3 has 17 residues. The DNA for the CDR3 is TGTGCCACCAGCAGAGATCGGGGACTGGGAGTAAGGAACACCATATATTTT. Amino acids: CATSRDRGLGVRNTIYF.

This clone was seen a single time. CDR3 residues: CASSSKTETYYGYTF. CDR3 nucleotides: TGTGCCAGCAGCTCCAAGACAGAAACTTACTATGGCTACACCTTC. This rearrangement joins TRBV5-4 to TRBJ1-2; possible D gene TRBD1, 5 bases. This CDR3 region has 15 residues. Germline CDR1 SGHNT, CDR2 YYREEE (reference sequence). Trimming took off 3 bases at V and 3 bases at J, with 15 bases between the two ends. Based on the CDR3 plus reference TRBV5-4 and TRBJ1-2, the full variable domain is ETGVTQSPTHLIKTRGQQVTLRCSSQSGHNTVSWYQQALGQGPQFIFQYYREEENGRGNFPPRFSGLQFPNYSSELNVNALELDDSALYLCASSSKTETYYGYTFGSGTRLTVV.